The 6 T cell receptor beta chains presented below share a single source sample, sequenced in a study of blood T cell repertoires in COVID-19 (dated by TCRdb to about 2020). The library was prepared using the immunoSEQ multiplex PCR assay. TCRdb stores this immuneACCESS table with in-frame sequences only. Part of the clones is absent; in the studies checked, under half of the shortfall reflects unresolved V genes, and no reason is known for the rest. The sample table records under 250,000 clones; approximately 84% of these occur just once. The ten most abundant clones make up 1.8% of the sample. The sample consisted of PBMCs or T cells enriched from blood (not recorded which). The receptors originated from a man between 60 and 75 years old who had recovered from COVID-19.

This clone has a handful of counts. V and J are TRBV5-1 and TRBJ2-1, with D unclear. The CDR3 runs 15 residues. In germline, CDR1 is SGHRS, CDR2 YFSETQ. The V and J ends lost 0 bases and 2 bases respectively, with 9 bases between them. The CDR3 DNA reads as TGCGCCAGCAGCTTGGATGTACGAGCCTACAATGAGCAGTTCTTC. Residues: CASSLDVRAYNEQFF.

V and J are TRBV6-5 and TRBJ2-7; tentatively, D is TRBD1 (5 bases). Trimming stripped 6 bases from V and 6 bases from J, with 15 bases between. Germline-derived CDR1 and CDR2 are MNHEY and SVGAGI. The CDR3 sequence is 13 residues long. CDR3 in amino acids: CASSPNQGGEQYF. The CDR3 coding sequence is TGTGCCAGCAGCCCCAACCAGGGTGGCGAGCAGTACTTC.

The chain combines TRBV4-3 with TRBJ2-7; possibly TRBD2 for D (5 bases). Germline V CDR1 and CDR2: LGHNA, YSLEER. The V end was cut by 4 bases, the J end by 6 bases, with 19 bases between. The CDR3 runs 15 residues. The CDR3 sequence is CASSPSQGNGIEQYF. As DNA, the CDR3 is TGCGCCAGCAGCCCCTCCCAAGGTAACGGGATCGAGCAGTACTTC.

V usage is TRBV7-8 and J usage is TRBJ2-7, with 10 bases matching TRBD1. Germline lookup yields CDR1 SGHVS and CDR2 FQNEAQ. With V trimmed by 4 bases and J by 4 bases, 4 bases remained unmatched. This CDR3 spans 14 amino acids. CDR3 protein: CASSSGQGLYEQYF. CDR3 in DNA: TGTGCCAGCAGCTCGGGACAGGGGTTGTACGAGCAGTACTTC.

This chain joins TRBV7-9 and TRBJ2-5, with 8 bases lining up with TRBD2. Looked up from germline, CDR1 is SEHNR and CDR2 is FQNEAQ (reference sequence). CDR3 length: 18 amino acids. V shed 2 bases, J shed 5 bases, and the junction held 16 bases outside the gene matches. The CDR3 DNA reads TGTGCCAGCAGCTTATTGCGGGAGGCTTTAGACTATTCCGAGACCCAGTACTTC. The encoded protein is CASSLLREALDYSETQYF.

The CDR3 region has the DNA TGTGCCAGCTCACCACTTCCGGGGGAGACCCAGTACTTC. Its translation is CASSPLPGETQYF. The chain employs TRBV18 and TRBJ2-5; weak D call: TRBD2 (5 bases). V lost 1 base and J lost 5, with 8 bases in between. The CDR3 has 13 residues. Germline loops: CDR1 KGHSH, CDR2 LQKENI. Full variable domain (outside the CDR3, taken from reference TRBV18 and TRBJ2-5): NAGVMQNPRHLVRRRGQEARLRCSPMKGHSHVYWYRQLPEEGLKFMVYLQKENIIDESGMPKERFSAEFPKEGPSILRIQQVVRGDSAAYFCASSPLPGETQYFGPGTRLLVL.